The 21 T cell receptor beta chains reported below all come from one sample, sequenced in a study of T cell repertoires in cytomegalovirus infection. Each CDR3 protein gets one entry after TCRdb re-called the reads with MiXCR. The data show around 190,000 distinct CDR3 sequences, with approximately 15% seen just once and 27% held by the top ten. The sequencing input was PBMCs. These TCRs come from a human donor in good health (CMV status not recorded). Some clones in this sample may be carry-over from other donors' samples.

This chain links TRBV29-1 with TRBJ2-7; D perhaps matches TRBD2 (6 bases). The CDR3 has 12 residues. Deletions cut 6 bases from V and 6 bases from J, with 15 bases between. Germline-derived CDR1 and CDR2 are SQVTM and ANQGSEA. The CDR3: CSVAAGRGEQYF. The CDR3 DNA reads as TGCAGCGTGGCCGCGGGGAGAGGCGAGCAGTACTTC.

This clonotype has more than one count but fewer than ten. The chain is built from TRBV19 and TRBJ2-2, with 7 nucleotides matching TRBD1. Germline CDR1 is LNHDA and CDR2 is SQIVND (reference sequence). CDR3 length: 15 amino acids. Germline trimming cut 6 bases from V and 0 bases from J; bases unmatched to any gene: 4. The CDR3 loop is CASRTTGSNTGELFF. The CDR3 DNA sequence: TGTGCCAGTAGGACGACAGGGTCGAACACCGGGGAGCTGTTTTTT.

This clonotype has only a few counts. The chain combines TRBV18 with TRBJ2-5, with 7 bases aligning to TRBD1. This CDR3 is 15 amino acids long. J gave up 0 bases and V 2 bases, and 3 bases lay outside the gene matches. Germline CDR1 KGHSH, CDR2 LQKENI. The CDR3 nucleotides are TGTGCCAGCTCACCAAGGACAGGCGACCAAGAGACCCAGTACTTC. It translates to CASSPRTGDQETQYF.

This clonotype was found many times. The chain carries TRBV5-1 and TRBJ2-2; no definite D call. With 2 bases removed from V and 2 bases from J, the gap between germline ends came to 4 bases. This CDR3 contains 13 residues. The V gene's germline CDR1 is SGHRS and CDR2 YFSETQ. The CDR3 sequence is CASSLINTGELFF. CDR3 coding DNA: TGCGCCAGCAGCTTAATAAACACCGGGGAGCTGTTTTTT. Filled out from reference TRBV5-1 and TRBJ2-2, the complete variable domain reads KAGVTQTPRYLIKTRGQQVTLSCSPISGHRSVSWYQQTPGQGLQFLFEYFSETQRNKGNFPGRFSGRQFSNSRSEMNVSTLELGDSALYLCASSLINTGELFFGEGSRLTVL.

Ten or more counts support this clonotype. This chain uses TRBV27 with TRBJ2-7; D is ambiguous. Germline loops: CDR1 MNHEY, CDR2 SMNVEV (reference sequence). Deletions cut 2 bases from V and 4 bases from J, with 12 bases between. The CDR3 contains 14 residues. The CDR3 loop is CASSLGPNPYEQYF. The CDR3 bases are TGTGCCAGCAGTTTAGGGCCAAACCCTTACGAGCAGTACTTC.

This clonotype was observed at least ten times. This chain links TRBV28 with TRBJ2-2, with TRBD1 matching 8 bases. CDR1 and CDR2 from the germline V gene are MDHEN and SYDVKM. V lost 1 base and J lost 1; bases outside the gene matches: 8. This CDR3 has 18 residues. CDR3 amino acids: CASSLLGDGTGNTGELFF. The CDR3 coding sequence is TGTGCCAGCAGTTTATTGGGGGACGGGACAGGGAACACCGGGGAGCTGTTTTTT.

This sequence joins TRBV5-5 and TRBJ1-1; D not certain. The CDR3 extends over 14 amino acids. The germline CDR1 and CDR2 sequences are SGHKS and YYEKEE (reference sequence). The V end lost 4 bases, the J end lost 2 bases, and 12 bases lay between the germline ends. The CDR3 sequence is CASSRQRVNTEAFF. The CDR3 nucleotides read TGTGCCAGCAGCAGGCAGAGGGTCAACACTGAAGCTTTCTTT.

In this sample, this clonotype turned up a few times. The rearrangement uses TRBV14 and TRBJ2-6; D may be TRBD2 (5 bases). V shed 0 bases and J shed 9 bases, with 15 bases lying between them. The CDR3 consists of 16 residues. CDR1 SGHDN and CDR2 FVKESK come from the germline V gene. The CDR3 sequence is CASSQDPGMRYNVLTF. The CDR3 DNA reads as TGTGCCAGCAGCCAAGATCCCGGGATGAGGTACAACGTCCTGACTTTC.

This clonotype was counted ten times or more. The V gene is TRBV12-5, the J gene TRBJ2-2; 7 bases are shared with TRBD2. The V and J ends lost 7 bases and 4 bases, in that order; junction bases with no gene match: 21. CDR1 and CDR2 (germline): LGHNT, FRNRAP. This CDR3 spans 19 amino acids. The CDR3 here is CASAIGTGAGPSGTGELFF. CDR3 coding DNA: TGTGCTAGTGCTATTGGTACTGGTGCAGGGCCTAGCGGCACCGGGGAGCTGTTTTTT. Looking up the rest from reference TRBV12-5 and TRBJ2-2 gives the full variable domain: DARVTQTPRHKVTEMGQEVTMRCQPILGHNTVFWYRQTMMQGLELLAYFRNRAPLDDSGMPKDRFSAEMPDATLATLKIQPSEPRDSAVYFCASAIGTGAGPSGTGELFFGEGSRLTVL.

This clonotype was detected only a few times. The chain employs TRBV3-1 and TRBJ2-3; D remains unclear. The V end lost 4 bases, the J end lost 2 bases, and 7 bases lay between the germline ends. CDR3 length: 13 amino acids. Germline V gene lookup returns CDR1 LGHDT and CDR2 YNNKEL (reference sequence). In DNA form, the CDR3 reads TGTGCCAGCAGCCGGAACCCCACAGATACGCAGTATTTT. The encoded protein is CASSRNPTDTQYF.

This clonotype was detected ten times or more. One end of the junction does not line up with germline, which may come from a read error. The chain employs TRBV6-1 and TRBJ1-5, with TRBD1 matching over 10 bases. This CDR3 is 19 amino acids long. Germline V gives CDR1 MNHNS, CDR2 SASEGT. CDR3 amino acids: CASSEGTGVHSKGNQPQHF. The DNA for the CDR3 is TGTGCCAGCAGCGAAGGGACAGGGGTGCATAGTAAAGGCAATCAGCCCCAGCATTTT.

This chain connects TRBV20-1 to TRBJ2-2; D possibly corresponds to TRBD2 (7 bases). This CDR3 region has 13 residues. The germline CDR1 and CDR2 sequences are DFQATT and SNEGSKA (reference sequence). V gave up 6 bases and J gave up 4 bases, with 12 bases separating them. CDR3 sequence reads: CSAGAGATGELFF. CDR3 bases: TGCAGTGCCGGGGCGGGGGCCACCGGGGAGCTGTTTTTT.

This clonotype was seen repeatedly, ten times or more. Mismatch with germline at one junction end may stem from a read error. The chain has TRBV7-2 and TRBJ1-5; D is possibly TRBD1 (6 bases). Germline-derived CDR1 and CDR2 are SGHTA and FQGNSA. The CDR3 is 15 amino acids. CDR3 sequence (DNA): TGTGCCAGCAGTTTAGACAGGCAAGGGGGTGGGCCCCAGCATTTT. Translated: CASSLDRQGGGPQHF.

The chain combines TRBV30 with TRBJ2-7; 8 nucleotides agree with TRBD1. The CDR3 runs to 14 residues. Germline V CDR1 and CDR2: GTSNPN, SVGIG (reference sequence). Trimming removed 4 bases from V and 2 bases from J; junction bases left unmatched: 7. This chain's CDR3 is CAWTTGQGTYEQYF. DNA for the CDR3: TGTGCCTGGACAACCGGACAGGGTACCTACGAGCAGTACTTC.

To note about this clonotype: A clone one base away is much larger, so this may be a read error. CDR3 sequence reads: CASSSGTEPHYGFTF. The CDR3, as DNA: TGTGCCAGCAGTTCCGGGACAGAGCCTCACTATGGCTTCACCTTC. This chain links TRBV12-3 or TRBV12-4 with TRBJ1-2, with 7 bases aligning to TRBD1. CDR3 length equals 15 residues.

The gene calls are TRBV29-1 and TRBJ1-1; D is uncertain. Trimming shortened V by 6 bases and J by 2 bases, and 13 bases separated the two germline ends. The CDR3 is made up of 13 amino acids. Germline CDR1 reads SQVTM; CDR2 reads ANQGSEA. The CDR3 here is CSVFLTGNTEAFF. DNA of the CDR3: TGCAGCGTCTTTCTGACGGGCAACACTGAAGCTTTCTTT.

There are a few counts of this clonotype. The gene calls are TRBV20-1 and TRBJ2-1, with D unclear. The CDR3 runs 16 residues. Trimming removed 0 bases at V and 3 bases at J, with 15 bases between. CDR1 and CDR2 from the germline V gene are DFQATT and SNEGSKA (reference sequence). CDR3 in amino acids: CSARDLQPILYNEQFF. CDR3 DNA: TGCAGTGCTAGAGATCTTCAGCCTATTCTCTACAATGAGCAGTTCTTC.

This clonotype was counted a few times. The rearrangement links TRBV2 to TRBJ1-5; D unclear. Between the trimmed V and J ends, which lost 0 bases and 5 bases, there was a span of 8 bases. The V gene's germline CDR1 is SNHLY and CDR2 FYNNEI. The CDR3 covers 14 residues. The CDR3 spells CASSEANVDQPQHF. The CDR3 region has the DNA TGTGCCAGCAGTGAAGCGAATGTGGATCAGCCCCAGCATTTT.

CDR3 DNA: TGTGCCAGCAGTCGTCCCGGGACAGGGAATGAGCAGTTCTTC. It translates to CASSRPGTGNEQFF. The gene calls are TRBV3-1 and TRBJ2-1; 9 bases line up with TRBD1. CDR1 and CDR2 (germline): LGHDT, YNNKEL (reference sequence). V was clipped by 6 bases and J by 7 bases; unmatched bases: 7. The CDR3 is 14 residues long.

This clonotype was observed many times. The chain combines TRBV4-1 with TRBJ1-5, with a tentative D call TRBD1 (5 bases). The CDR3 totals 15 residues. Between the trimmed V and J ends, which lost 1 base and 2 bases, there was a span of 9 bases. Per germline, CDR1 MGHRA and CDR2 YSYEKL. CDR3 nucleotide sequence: TGCGCCAGCAGCCAAGGAAGGGGCGGCAATCAGCCCCAGCATTTT. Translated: CASSQGRGGNQPQHF.

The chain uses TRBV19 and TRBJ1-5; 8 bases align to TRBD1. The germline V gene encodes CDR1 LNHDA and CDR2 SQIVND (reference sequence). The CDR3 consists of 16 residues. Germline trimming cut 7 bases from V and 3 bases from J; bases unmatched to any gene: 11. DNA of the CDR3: TGTGCCAGTACTTACGGGACAGGCTTCGTCAATCAGCCCCAGCATTTT. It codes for CASTYGTGFVNQPQHF.